This TCR beta chain was sequenced during a study of cytomegalovirus exposure and HLA in healthy donors. Study results and limitations: Presence/absence analyses took donor sequencing depth as roughly uniform. The study designated 150 or so TCR beta chains cytomegalovirus-associated.

Note on this clone: Its cognate antigen is unknown.

13 Jbeta primers and 60 Vbeta primers were used for the PCR. The table came from immunoSEQ multiplex PCR; TCRdb's copy has only in-frame clones and leaves some out. This sample has roughly 200,000 clones, with around 76% found just once. Per germline, CDR1 SEHNR and CDR2 FQNEAQ (reference sequence). V was clipped by 6 bases and J by 9 bases; unmatched bases: 10. CDR3 length equals 16 residues. Source material: PBMCs. This sequence originates from a man aged 25 to 40 in good health and CMV-seronegative. This chain joins TRBV7-9 and TRBJ1-6, with TRBD1 matching 11 bases. The CDR3 DNA is TGTGCCAGCAGTTTGAAAGGACAGGGGGCCGGTTCACCCCTCCACTTT. As protein: CASSLKGQGAGSPLHF.